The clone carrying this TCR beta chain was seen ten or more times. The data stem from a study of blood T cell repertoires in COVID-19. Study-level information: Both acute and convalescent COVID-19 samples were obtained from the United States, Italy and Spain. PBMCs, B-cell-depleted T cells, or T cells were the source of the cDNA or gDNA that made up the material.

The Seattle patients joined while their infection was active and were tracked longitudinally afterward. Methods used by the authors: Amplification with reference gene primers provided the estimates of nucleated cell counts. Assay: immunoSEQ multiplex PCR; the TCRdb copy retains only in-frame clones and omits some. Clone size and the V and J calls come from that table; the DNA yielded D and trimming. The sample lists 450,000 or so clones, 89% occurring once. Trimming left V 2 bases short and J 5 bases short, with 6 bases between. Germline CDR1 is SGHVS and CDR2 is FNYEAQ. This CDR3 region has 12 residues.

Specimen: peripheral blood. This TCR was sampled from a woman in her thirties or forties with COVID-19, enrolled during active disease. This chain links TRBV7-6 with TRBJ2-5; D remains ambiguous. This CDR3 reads CASSLTDETQYF. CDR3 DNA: TGTGCCAGCAGCTTAACAGATGAGACCCAGTACTTC.